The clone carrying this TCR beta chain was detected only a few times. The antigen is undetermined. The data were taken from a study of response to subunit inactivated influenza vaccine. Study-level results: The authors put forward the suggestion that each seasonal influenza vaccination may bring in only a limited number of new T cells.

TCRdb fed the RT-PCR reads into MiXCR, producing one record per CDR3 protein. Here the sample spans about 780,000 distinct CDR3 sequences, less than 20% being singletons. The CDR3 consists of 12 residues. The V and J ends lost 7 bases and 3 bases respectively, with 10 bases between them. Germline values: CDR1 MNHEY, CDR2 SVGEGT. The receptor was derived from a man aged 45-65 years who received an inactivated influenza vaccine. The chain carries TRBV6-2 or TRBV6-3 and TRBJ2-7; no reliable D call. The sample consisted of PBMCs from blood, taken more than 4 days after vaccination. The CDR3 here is CASISLYYEQYF. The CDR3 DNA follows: TGTGCCAGCATCTCACTTTACTACGAGCAGTACTTC.